This TCR beta chain is from a study of T cell changes during pregnancy in multiple sclerosis. V dropped 4 bases and J dropped 0 bases, with 8 bases sitting between them. The germline V gene encodes CDR1 SGHNT and CDR2 YYREEE (reference sequence). The CDR3 consists of 14 residues. This clone was seen a few times. Only in-frame clones appear in the TCRdb table, and some are missing; sequencing was by immunoSEQ multiplex PCR. The sample has about 68,000 clones; 92% are singletons. The chain carries TRBV5-4 and TRBJ2-1; no definite D call. Sequencing was performed on peripheral blood, taken in the second trimester of pregnancy. The clonotype comes from a female donor in good health, enrolled as a control in a pregnancy study. This CDR3 is CASSISGSYNEQFF. The DNA of the CDR3 is TGTGCCAGCAGCATTTCAGGCTCCTACAATGAGCAGTTCTTC.